The 23 T cell receptor beta chains below all came from one sample that was sequenced in a study of T cell changes during pregnancy in multiple sclerosis. Profiled with immunoSEQ multiplex PCR; TCRdb holds only in-frame clones, not every one. The data contain 30,000 to 50,000 clones, almost 95% of them singletons. Sequences were derived from CD4+ T cells from peripheral blood mononuclear cells, sampled after pregnancy. The receptors come from a female donor with multiple sclerosis, enrolled in a pregnancy study.

The gene calls are TRBV9 and TRBJ1-5; D possibly corresponds to TRBD1 (5 bases). V shed 3 bases and J shed 0 bases, with 7 bases lying between them. Germline V gene sequence: CDR1 SGDLS, CDR2 YYNGEE. The CDR3 is made up of 14 amino acids. The CDR3 loop is CASSEGDSNQPQHF. The CDR3 region has the DNA TGTGCCAGCAGCGAAGGGGATAGCAATCAGCCCCAGCATTTT.

This clone was picked up one time. The chain employs TRBV9 and TRBJ1-2; 9 nucleotides match TRBD1. Looked up from germline, CDR1 is SGDLS and CDR2 is YYNGEE. The CDR3 consists of 14 residues. The V gene end was trimmed by 4 bases and the J gene end by 7 bases; junction bases not matched to a gene: 8. The chain's CDR3 is CASSPEGTGPGYTF. CDR3 nucleotides: TGTGCCAGCAGCCCAGAAGGGACAGGGCCTGGCTACACCTTC.

V is TRBV6-6 and J is TRBJ1-3; TRBD1 aligns across 7 bases. The CDR3 is made up of 16 amino acids. Looked up from germline, CDR1 is MNHNY and CDR2 is SVGAGI (reference sequence). Trimming at V came to 7 bases and at J to 8 bases, leaving 17 bases not matched to a gene. CDR3 DNA sequence: TGTGCCAGCACAGGGACAGTCCTTACTCTGGAATACACCATATATTTT. It encodes CASTGTVLTLEYTIYF.

The rearrangement links TRBV9 to TRBJ2-3; a possible D gene is TRBD2 (5 bases). Germline CDR1 SGDLS, CDR2 YYNGEE. V was clipped by 3 bases and J by 11 bases, with 16 bases between them. The CDR3 length is 13 residues. CDR3 bases: TGTGCCAGCAGCGAGCGACCCGGAGGTCGGCAGTATTTT. This sequence encodes CASSERPGGRQYF.

This clone was found once. This sequence joins TRBV5-1 and TRBJ2-1; TRBD2 matches at 13 bases. The V gene's germline CDR1 is SGHRS and CDR2 YFSETQ. V shed 4 bases and J 8 bases; nucleotides not matched to a gene: 9. The CDR3 runs 16 residues. The DNA of the CDR3 is TGCGCCAGCAGCACAGGGACTAGCGGGGCGCTCGATGAGCAGTTCTTC. It specifies CASSTGTSGALDEQFF.

J is TRBJ2-1 and V is TRBV2, with TRBD2 matching over 9 bases. This CDR3 has 19 residues. The ends lost 2 bases at V and 5 bases at J; junction bases unmatched: 16. CDR1 is SNHLY and CDR2 is FYNNEI in the germline V gene. The CDR3 DNA sequence: TGTGCCAGCAGTGAACGGCAGGCCGGGACTAGCCGGTTCAACAATGAGCAGTTCTTC. Amino acids: CASSERQAGTSRFNNEQFF.

In DNA form, the CDR3 reads TGCGCCAGCAGCTTGGACTTCACAGATACGCAGTATTTT. Encoded protein: CASSLDFTDTQYF. The chain carries TRBV5-1 and TRBJ2-3; D is unclear. Germline values: CDR1 SGHRS, CDR2 YFSETQ. This CDR3 has 13 residues. V lost 0 bases, J lost 2 bases, and 4 bases lay in between.

The chain carries TRBV5-8 and TRBJ2-1; the D is unclear. Germline V gene data show CDR1 as SGHTS and CDR2 as YDEGEE. Trimming pared 4 bases from V and 4 bases from J, leaving 6 bases between. The CDR3 covers 12 residues. CDR3: CASSPKYNEQFF. DNA of the CDR3: TGTGCCAGCAGCCCCAAATACAATGAGCAGTTCTTC.

The V call is TRBV15, the J call TRBJ2-5, with D maybe TRBD2 (6 bases). The CDR3 totals 17 residues. The germline CDR1 and CDR2 sequences are LNHNV and YYDKDF (reference sequence). Deletions cut 0 bases from V and 5 bases from J, with 19 bases between. In nucleotides, the CDR3 is TGTGCCACCAGCAGAGAGAAGCCGTGGGGGAGGCCGGAGACCCAGTACTTC. Its protein product is CATSREKPWGRPETQYF. The entire variable domain, with the rest obtained from reference TRBV15 and TRBJ2-5, is as follows: DAMVIQNPRYQVTQFGKPVTLSCSQTLNHNVMYWYQQKSSQAPKLLFHYYDKDFNNEADTPDNFQSRRPNTSFCFLDIRSPGLGDTAMYLCATSREKPWGRPETQYFGPGTRLLVL.

The rearrangement links TRBV5-1 to TRBJ2-7, with a tentative D call TRBD2 (6 bases). The germline V gene encodes CDR1 SGHRS and CDR2 YFSETQ. The CDR3 has 14 residues. V lost 5 bases and J lost 2, with 14 bases in between. The DNA of the CDR3 is TGCGCCAGCAGTCTTAACGGGGAGGCCTACGAGCAGTACTTC. Protein product: CASSLNGEAYEQYF.

V gene TRBV5-1 combines with J gene TRBJ2-3, with D possibly TRBD2 on 7 matching bases. The CDR3 spans 13 residues. V lost 6 bases to trimming and J lost 5 bases, with 13 bases between them. The germline CDR1 and CDR2 sequences are SGHRS and YFSETQ. DNA for the CDR3: TGCGCCAGCAATGCGGGGGCCCAAGATACGCAGTATTTT. This translates into CASNAGAQDTQYF.

The chain is built from TRBV7-3 and TRBJ2-3, with D possibly being TRBD2 (5 bases). The V gene lost 5 bases and the J gene lost 3 bases, with 12 bases spanning the gap. Germline V lookup: CDR1 SGHTA, CDR2 FQGTGA. CDR3 length equals 14 residues. CDR3 residues: CASSAPGWTDTQYF. CDR3 coding DNA: TGTGCCAGCAGCGCCCCGGGGTGGACAGATACGCAGTATTTT.

The rearrangement joins TRBV5-4 to TRBJ1-2; D ambiguous. This CDR3 is 14 amino acids long. Trimming removed 5 bases from V and 7 bases from J, with 18 bases in between. Looked up from germline, CDR1 is SGHNT and CDR2 is YYREEE (reference sequence). For the CDR3, the DNA is TGTGCCAGCAGGACCTCTCGAGGACTAGGTGGCTACACCTTC. Translated, it gives CASRTSRGLGGYTF.

The DNA for the CDR3 is TGTGCCAGCTCATCCACGAGCTCCTATAATTCACCCCTCCACTTT. Protein sequence: CASSSTSSYNSPLHF. The V gene is TRBV18, the J gene TRBJ1-6, with D hard to call. The V end lost 5 bases, the J end lost 0 bases, and 8 bases lay between the germline ends. The CDR3 consists of 15 residues. Germline CDR1 is KGHSH and CDR2 is LQKENI.

CDR3 loop: CASSLQGANEKLFF. The CDR3 region has the DNA TGCGCCAGCAGCTTACAGGGTGCTAATGAAAAACTGTTTTTT. The chain links TRBV5-1 to TRBJ1-4, with a tentative D call TRBD1 (6 bases). The ends were cut back, 2 bases at V and 3 bases at J, with 8 bases in the middle. Germline lookup yields CDR1 SGHRS and CDR2 YFSETQ. The CDR3 runs to 14 residues.

The V and J genes are TRBV6-1 and TRBJ1-1, with no clear D. Germline loops: CDR1 MNHNS, CDR2 SASEGT. V was pared by 4 bases and J by 6 bases, with 6 bases between. CDR3 size: 11 residues. CDR3 DNA sequence: TGTGCCAGCAGTGCTATGGCTGAAGCTTTCTTT. This encodes CASSAMAEAFF.

V usage is TRBV7-9 and J usage is TRBJ1-1, with TRBD1 matching 9 bases. The CDR3 loop spans 15 amino acids. Trimming removed 1 base from V and 4 bases from J; junction bases left unmatched: 4. Looked up from germline, CDR1 is SEHNR and CDR2 is FQNEAQ (reference sequence). The CDR3: CASSLGDRETTEAFF. Written as DNA, the CDR3 is TGTGCCAGCAGCTTAGGGGACAGGGAGACCACTGAAGCTTTCTTT. The entire variable domain, with the rest obtained from reference TRBV7-9 and TRBJ1-1, is as follows: DTGVSQNPRHKITKRGQNVTFRCDPISEHNRLYWYRQTLGQGPEFLTYFQNEAQLEKSRLLSDRFSAERPKGSFSTLEIQRTEQGDSAMYLCASSLGDRETTEAFFGQGTRLTVV.

This chain links TRBV4-1 with TRBJ1-3; 7 positions agree with TRBD1. CDR1 MGHRA and CDR2 YSYEKL come from the germline V gene. V shed 4 bases and J 4 bases; nucleotides not matched to a gene: 13. There are 17 residues in the CDR3. The CDR3 sequence is CASSLSQGTTFGNTIYF. DNA for the CDR3: TGCGCCAGCAGCCTTTCACAGGGGACGACCTTCGGAAACACCATATATTTT.

The CDR3 DNA follows: TGCGCCAGCAGCTCCGCGACGAACAGCTACTACAATGAGCAGTTCTTC. Encoded protein: CASSSATNSYYNEQFF. The V call is TRBV5-1, the J call TRBJ2-1, with D hard to call. This CDR3 comprises 16 residues. V shed 3 bases and J shed 3 bases, with 16 bases lying between them. Per germline, CDR1 SGHRS and CDR2 YFSETQ.

This clone has more than one count but fewer than ten. The chain couples TRBV2 to TRBJ1-2, with a tentative D call TRBD1 (6 bases). Trimming took 7 bases from V and 5 from J, leaving 14 bases between them. CDR3 size: 13 residues. Germline CDR1 reads SNHLY; CDR2 reads FYNNEI. CDR3 residues: CASTFRGGYGYTF. Written as DNA, the CDR3 is TGTGCCAGCACGTTCAGGGGTGGATATGGCTACACCTTC.

V gene TRBV9 combines with J gene TRBJ2-2; weak D call: TRBD2 (6 bases). Trimming took 7 bases from V and 5 from J, leaving 9 bases between them. CDR1 and CDR2 (germline): SGDLS, YYNGEE. This CDR3 contains 12 residues. This CDR3 reads CASGGWTGELFF. The CDR3 DNA sequence: TGTGCCAGCGGGGGGTGGACCGGGGAGCTGTTTTTT.

This sequence joins TRBV6-6 and TRBJ1-1; no definite D call. Trimming left V 6 bases short and J 6 bases short, with 11 bases between. CDR1 is MNHNY, CDR2 SVGAGI, per germline (reference sequence). The CDR3 runs to 12 residues. The DNA for the CDR3 is TGTGCCAGCAGCGGGAAGACTGCTGAAGCTTTCTTT. This sequence encodes CASSGKTAEAFF.

The V call is TRBV9, the J call TRBJ2-3; 8 positions match TRBD2. The CDR3 loop spans 17 amino acids. With V trimmed by 7 bases and J by 6 bases, 19 bases remained unmatched. CDR1 is SGDLS and CDR2 is YYNGEE in the germline V gene. The CDR3 reads CASRPIHGGLDTDTQYF. The CDR3 DNA reads as TGTGCCAGCCGCCCGATCCATGGGGGACTAGACACGGATACGCAGTATTTT.